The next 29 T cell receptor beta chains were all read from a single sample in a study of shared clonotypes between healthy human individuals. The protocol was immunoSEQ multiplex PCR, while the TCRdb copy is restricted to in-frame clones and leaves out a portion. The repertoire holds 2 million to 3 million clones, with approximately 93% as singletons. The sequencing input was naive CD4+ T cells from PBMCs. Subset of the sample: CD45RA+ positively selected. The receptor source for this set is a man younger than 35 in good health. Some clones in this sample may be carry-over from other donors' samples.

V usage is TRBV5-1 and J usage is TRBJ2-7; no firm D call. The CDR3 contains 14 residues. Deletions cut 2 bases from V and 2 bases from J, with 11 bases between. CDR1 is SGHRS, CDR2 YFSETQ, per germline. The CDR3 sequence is CASSFETETYEQYF. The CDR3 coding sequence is TGCGCCAGCAGCTTTGAGACGGAGACCTACGAGCAGTACTTC. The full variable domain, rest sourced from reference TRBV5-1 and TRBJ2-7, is KAGVTQTPRYLIKTRGQQVTLSCSPISGHRSVSWYQQTPGQGLQFLFEYFSETQRNKGNFPGRFSGRQFSNSRSEMNVSTLELGDSALYLCASSFETETYEQYFGPGTRLTVT.

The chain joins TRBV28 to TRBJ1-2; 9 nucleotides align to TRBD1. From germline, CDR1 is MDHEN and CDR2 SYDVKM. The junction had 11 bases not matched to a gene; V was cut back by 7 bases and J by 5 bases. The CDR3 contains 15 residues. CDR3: CASTEGQGLGYGYTF. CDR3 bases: TGTGCCAGCACCGAGGGACAGGGTCTTGGGTATGGCTACACCTTC.

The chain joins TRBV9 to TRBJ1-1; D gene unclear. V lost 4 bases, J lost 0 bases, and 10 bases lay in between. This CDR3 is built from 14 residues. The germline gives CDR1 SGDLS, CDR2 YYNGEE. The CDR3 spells CASSLQHVNTEAFF. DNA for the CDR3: TGTGCCAGCAGCCTCCAACATGTGAACACTGAAGCTTTCTTT.

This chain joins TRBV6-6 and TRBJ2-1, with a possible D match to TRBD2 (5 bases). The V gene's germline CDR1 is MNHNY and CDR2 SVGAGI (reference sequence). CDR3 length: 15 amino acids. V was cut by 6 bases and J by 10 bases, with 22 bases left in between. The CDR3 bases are TGTGCCAGCAGCACATCTCTCTGGGAGCTCGGGGAGCAGTTCTTC. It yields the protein CASSTSLWELGEQFF.

The CDR3, as DNA: TGCAGCGTCAACACCGGGAGAAGGATAGATGGCTACACCTTC. Amino acid sequence: CSVNTGRRIDGYTF. The V and J genes are TRBV29-1 and TRBJ1-2; D not resolved. Germline assignment: CDR1 SQVTM and CDR2 ANQGSEA. The length of the CDR3 is 14 residues. Trimming left V 6 bases short and J 6 bases short, with 20 bases between. The entire variable domain, with the rest obtained from reference TRBV29-1 and TRBJ1-2, is as follows: SAVISQKPSRDICQRGTSLTIQCQVDSQVTMMFWYRQQPGQSLTLIATANQGSEATYESGFVIDKFPISRPNLTFSTLTVSNMSPEDSSIYLCSVNTGRRIDGYTFGSGTRLTVV.

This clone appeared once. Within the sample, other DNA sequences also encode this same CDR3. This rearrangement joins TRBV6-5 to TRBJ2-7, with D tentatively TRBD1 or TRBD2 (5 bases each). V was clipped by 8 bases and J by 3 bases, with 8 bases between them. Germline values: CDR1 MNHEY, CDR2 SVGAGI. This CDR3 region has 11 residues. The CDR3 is CASRGNYEQYF. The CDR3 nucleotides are TGTGCCAGCCGGGGCAACTACGAGCAGTACTTC.

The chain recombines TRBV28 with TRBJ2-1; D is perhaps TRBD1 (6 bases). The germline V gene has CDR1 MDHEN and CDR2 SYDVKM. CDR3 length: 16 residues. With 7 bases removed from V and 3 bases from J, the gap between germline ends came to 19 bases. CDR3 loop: CASTSRTAVVYNEQFF. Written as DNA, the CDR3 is TGTGCCAGCACCAGCAGGACAGCGGTCGTCTACAATGAGCAGTTCTTC.

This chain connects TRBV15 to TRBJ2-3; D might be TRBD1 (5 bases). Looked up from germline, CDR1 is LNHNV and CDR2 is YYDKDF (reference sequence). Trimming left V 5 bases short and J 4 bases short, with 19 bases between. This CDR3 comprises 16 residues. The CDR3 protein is CATSGAGQSPPDTQYF. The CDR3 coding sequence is TGTGCCACCAGCGGAGCAGGGCAGTCCCCACCAGATACGCAGTATTTT.

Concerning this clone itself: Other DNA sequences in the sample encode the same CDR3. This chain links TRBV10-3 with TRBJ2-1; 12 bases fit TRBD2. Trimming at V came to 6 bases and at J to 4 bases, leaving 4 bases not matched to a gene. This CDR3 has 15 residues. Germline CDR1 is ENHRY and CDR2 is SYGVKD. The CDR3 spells CAIRGTSGRYNEQFF. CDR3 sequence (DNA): TGTGCCATCAGGGGAACTAGCGGGAGGTACAATGAGCAGTTCTTC.

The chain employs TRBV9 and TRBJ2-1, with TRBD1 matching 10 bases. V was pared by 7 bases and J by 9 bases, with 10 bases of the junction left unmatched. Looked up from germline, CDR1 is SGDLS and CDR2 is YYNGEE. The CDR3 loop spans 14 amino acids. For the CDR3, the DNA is TGTGCCAGCCAAAAGGGACAGGGGATCGGTGAGCAGTTCTTC. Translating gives CASQKGQGIGEQFF.

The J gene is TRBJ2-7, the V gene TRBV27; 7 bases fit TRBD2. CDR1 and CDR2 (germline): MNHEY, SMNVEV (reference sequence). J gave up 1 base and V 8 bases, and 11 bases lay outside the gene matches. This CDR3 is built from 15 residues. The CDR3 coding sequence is TGTGCCAGCTCGGGACGAGCGGGACGGTCCTACGAGCAGTACTTC. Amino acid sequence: CASSGRAGRSYEQYF.

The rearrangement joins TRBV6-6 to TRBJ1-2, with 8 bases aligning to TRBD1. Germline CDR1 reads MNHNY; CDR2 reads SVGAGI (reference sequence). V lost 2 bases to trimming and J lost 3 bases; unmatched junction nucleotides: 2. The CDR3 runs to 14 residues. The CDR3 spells CASSYADRDYGYTF. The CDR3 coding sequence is TGTGCCAGCAGTTACGCGGACAGGGACTATGGCTACACCTTC.

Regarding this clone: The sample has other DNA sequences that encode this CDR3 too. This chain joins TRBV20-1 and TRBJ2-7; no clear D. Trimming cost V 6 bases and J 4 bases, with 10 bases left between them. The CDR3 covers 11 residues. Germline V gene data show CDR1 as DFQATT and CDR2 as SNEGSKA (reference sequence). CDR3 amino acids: CSARPQYEQYF. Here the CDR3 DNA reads TGCAGTGCCAGGCCCCAGTACGAGCAGTACTTC.

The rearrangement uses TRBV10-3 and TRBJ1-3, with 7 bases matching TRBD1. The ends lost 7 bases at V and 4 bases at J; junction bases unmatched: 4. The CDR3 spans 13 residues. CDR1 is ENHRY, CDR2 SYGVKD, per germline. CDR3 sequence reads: CAIMRTGGNTIYF. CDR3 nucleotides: TGTGCCATCATGAGGACAGGCGGAAACACCATATATTTT.

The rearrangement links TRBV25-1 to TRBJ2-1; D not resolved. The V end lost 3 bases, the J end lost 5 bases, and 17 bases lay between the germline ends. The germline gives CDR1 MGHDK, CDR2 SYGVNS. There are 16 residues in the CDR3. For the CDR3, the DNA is TGTGCCAGCAGTGATTCAGGCTGGGCTGGAAACAATGAGCAGTTCTTC. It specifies CASSDSGWAGNNEQFF.

This CDR3 reads CASMYYEGENYGYTF. As DNA, the CDR3 is TGTGCCAGCATGTACTATGAGGGGGAAAACTATGGCTACACCTTC. The rearrangement joins TRBV28 to TRBJ1-2, with a weak D call TRBD1 (6 bases). The V and J ends lost 7 bases and 2 bases respectively, with 17 bases between them. Germline V lookup: CDR1 MDHEN, CDR2 SYDVKM. This CDR3 spans 15 amino acids.

The CDR3 DNA is TGTGCCAGCAGACAACGTAGGGGCTCTGGAAACACCATATATTTT. This gives the protein CASRQRRGSGNTIYF. The chain couples TRBV7-2 to TRBJ1-3; TRBD1 is a possible D gene (5 bases). Trimming cost V 6 bases and J 0 bases, with 12 bases left between them. Germline lookup yields CDR1 SGHTA and CDR2 FQGNSA. The CDR3 runs 15 residues.

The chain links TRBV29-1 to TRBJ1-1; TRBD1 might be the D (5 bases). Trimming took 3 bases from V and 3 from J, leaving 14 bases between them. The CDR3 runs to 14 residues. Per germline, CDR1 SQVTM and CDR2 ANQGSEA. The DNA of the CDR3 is TGCAGCGTTGATGTTGCGGGACGGGACACTGAAGCTTTCTTT. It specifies CSVDVAGRDTEAFF.

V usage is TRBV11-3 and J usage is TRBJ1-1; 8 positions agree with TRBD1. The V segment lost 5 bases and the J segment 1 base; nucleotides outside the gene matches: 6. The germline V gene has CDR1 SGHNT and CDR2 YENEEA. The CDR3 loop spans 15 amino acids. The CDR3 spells CASSPGGGRNTEAFF. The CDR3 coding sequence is TGTGCCAGCAGCCCAGGGGGCGGAAGGAACACTGAAGCTTTCTTT. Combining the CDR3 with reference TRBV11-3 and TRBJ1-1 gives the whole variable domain EAGVVQSPRYKIIEKKQPVAFWCNPISGHNTLYWYLQNLGQGPELLIRYENEEAVDDSQLPKDRFSAERLKGVDSTLKIQPAELGDSAVYLCASSPGGGRNTEAFFGQGTRLTVV.

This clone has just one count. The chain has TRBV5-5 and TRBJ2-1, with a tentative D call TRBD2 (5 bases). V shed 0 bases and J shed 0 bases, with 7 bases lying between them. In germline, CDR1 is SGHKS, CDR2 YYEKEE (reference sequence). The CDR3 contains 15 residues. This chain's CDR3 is CASSLGLASYNEQFF. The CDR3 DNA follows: TGTGCCAGCAGCTTGGGGCTAGCCTCCTACAATGAGCAGTTCTTC.

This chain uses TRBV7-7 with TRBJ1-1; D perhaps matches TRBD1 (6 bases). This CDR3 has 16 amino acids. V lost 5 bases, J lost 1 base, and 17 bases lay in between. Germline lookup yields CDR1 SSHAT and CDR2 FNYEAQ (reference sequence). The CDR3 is CASSPLGGTKNTEAFF. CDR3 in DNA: TGTGCCAGCAGCCCCCTCGGGGGGACAAAGAACACTGAAGCTTTCTTT.

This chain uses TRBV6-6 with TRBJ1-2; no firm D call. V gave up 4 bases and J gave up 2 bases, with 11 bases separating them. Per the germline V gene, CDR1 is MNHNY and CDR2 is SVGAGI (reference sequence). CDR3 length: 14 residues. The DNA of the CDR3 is TGTGCCAGCAGTTCCCGCGATAGGAACTATGGCTACACCTTC. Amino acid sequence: CASSSRDRNYGYTF.

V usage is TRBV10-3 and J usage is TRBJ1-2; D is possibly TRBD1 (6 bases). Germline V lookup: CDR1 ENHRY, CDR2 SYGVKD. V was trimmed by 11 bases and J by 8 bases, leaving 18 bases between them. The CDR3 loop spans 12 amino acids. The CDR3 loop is CAAGPGGAGYTF. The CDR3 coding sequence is TGTGCCGCAGGCCCGGGGGGCGCGGGCTACACCTTC.

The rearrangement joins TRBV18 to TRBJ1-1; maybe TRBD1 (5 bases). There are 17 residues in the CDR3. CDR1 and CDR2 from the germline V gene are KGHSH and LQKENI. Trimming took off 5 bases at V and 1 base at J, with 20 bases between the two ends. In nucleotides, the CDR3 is TGTGCCAGCTCATCCAATCGTATCATCGGACAGAACACTGAAGCTTTCTTT. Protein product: CASSSNRIIGQNTEAFF.

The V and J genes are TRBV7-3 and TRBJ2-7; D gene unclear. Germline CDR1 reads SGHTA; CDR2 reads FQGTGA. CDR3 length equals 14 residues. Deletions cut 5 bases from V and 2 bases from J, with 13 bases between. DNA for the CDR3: TGTGCCAGCAGCCCCACCCCCTGGGCCTACGAGCAGTACTTC. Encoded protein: CASSPTPWAYEQYF.

The DNA for the CDR3 is TGTGCCAGCAGCCAAGGCGTAGCGGGAGGTCCATACAATGAGCAGTTCTTC. Protein product: CASSQGVAGGPYNEQFF. This chain joins TRBV4-2 and TRBJ2-1; 10 bases match TRBD2. The V and J ends lost 1 base and 4 bases, in that order; junction bases with no gene match: 7. This CDR3 has 17 amino acids. Looked up from germline, CDR1 is LGHNA and CDR2 is YNFKEQ.

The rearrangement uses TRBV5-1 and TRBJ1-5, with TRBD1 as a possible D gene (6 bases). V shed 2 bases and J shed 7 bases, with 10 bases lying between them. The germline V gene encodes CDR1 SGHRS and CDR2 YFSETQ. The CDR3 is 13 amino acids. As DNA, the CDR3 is TGCGCCAGCAGCTTTTCGGGGGCGCAGCCCCAGCATTTT. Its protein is CASSFSGAQPQHF.

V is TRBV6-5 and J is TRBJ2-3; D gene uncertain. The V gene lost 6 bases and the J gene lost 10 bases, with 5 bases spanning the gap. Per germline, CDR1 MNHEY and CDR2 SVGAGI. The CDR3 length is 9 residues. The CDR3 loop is CASRRPQYF. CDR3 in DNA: TGTGCCAGCAGGCGACCGCAGTATTTT.

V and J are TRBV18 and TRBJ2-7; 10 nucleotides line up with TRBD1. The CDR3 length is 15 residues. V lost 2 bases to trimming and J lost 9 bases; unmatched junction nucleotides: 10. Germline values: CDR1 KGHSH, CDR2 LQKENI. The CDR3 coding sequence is TGTGCCAGCTCACCAGACGGGACAGGGGCCGGTAGGCAGTACTTC. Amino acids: CASSPDGTGAGRQYF.